These T cell receptor beta chains were read from a single sample in a study of blood T cells in healthy people across ages. A single record per CDR3 protein comes from TCRdb applying MiXCR to the 5' RACE reads. Of hundreds of thousands of distinct CDR3 sequences in the sample, 25% to 35% are singletons; the top ten hold around 15%. The sample comprised blood. These receptors were taken from a woman older than 75 in good health. Both conserved end residues are part of each CDR3. The D gene is left open where the match is weak. Not all rows give a size; the values are once, few, many and, for expanded clones, a class.

abundance	len	v_gene	j_gene	d_gene	CDR3aa	CDR3nt
many	11	TRBV28	TRBJ2-7	-	CASSRAREQYF	TGTGCCTCAAGCCGGGCCCGCGAGCAGTACTTC
many	16	TRBV4-3	TRBJ2-3	-	CASSQDPREDTDTQYF	TGCGCCAGCAGCCAAGATCCCAGGGAAGACACAGATACGCAGTATTTT
few	15	TRBV28	TRBJ2-7	TRBD1	CASSPTRDRGGEQYF	TGTGCCAGCAGCCCGACTCGGGACAGGGGTGGCGAGCAGTACTTC
many	13	TRBV10-1	TRBJ1-6	-	CASSFGHSSPLHF	TGCGCCAGCAGTTTTGGACATTCATCACCCCTCCACTTT
many	18	TRBV5-1	TRBJ2-3	TRBD1	CASSRGQGAFLTTDTQYF	TGCGCCAGCAGCAGAGGACAGGGGGCTTTCCTCACCACAGATACGCAGTATTTT
many	14	TRBV9	TRBJ2-7	-	CASSVGWQSYEQYF	TGTGCCAGCAGCGTAGGCTGGCAGTCCTACGAGCAGTACTTC
many	17	TRBV7-8	TRBJ2-3	TRBD2	CASSPGTSGPGTDTQYF	TGTGCCAGCAGCCCCGGGACTAGCGGACCCGGCACAGATACGCAGTATTTT
-	12	TRBV28	TRBJ1-1	-	CASSYGPHGAFF	TGTGCCAGCAGTTACGGGCCTCACGGAGCTTTCTTT
few	16	TRBV3-1	TRBJ2-1	-	CASSQARLVPYNEQFF	TGTGCCAGCAGCCAAGCGAGACTAGTACCCTACAATGAGCAGTTCTTC
-	14	TRBV6-5	TRBJ1-1	TRBD1	CASSMDRVNTEAFF	TGTGCCAGCAGCATGGACAGGGTGAACACTGAAGCTTTCTTT
many	15	TRBV20-1	TRBJ2-1	TRBD1	CSAISGTGSYNEQFF	TGCAGTGCTATCTCCGGGACAGGGTCCTACAATGAGCAGTTCTTC
few	13	TRBV9	TRBJ1-2	TRBD1	CASSVRQGYGYTF	TGTGCCAGCAGCGTGAGACAGGGCTATGGCTACACCTTC
many	15	TRBV2	TRBJ2-4	-	CASSPDPKAKNIQYF	TGTGCCAGCAGCCCCGACCCAAAAGCCAAAAACATTCAGTACTTC
few	18	TRBV18	TRBJ1-2	TRBD1	CASSLKGTGGLLVYGYTF	TGTGCCAGCTCACTTAAAGGGACAGGGGGACTCCTTGTCTATGGCTACACCTTC
-	15	TRBV4-2	TRBJ1-2	-	CASSQDAGSTYGYTF	TGTGCCAGCAGCCAAGACGCGGGGTCGACCTATGGCTACACCTTC
few	14	TRBV6-1	TRBJ1-5	-	CASSDWGGNQPQHF	TGTGCCAGCAGTGATTGGGGAGGCAATCAGCCCCAGCATTTT
-	15	TRBV6-6	TRBJ2-3	TRBD2	CASSYFELAGATQYF	TGTGCCAGCAGTTACTTTGAGCTAGCGGGGGCTACGCAGTATTTT
-	15	TRBV4-2	TRBJ1-1	-	CASSNVGIGADEAFF	TGTGCCAGCAGCAACGTGGGGATAGGAGCCGATGAAGCTTTCTTT
-	16	TRBV5-1	TRBJ2-7	TRBD1	CASSSRDRGTSYEQYF	TGCGCCAGCAGCTCAAGGGACAGGGGGACTTCCTACGAGCAGTACTTC
-	15	TRBV7-2	TRBJ2-5	-	CASSQDYNWGETQYF	TGTGCCAGCAGCCAAGACTACAACTGGGGGGAGACCCAGTACTTC
few	14	TRBV27	TRBJ1-2	-	CASSRTLTNYGYTF	TGTGCCAGCAGTCGGACTTTAACTAACTATGGCTACACCTTC
-	12	TRBV6-6	TRBJ1-1	TRBD1	CASIGQGTEAFF	TGTGCCAGCATCGGACAGGGCACTGAAGCTTTCTTT
-	13	TRBV19	TRBJ1-2	TRBD1	CASRQGENYGYTF	TGTGCCTCCCGACAGGGGGAGAACTATGGCTACACCTTC
-	15	TRBV7-2	TRBJ2-5	-	CASSLRGQAGETQYF	TGTGCCAGCAGCTTACGAGGGCAAGCTGGAGAGACCCAGTACTTC
many	12	TRBV5-6	TRBJ1-1	TRBD1	CASSGTGVSAFF	TGTGCCAGCAGCGGGACAGGCGTCAGCGCTTTCTTT
-	13	TRBV11-2	TRBJ2-1	TRBD2	CASSLGREGEQFF	TGTGCCAGCAGCTTGGGCAGGGAGGGTGAGCAGTTCTTC
-	15	TRBV6-6	TRBJ1-4	-	CASSYPPREEEKLFF	TGTGCCAGCAGTTACCCTCCCAGGGAGGAAGAAAAACTGTTTTTT
few	15	TRBV3-1	TRBJ1-1	-	CASSLSSGAQVEAFF	TGTGCCAGCAGCCTATCATCAGGGGCGCAGGTTGAAGCTTTCTTT
-	15	TRBV13	TRBJ2-1	-	CASSVAPGEAHEQFF	TGTGCCAGCAGCGTAGCCCCGGGAGAGGCCCATGAGCAGTTCTTC
few	14	TRBV5-6	TRBJ2-7	TRBD2	CASSRRLAGAEQYF	TGTGCCAGCAGCAGAAGACTAGCTGGCGCCGAGCAGTACTTC
many	14	TRBV24-1	TRBJ2-7	-	CATSDWDKCYEQYF	TGTGCCACCAGTGATTGGGACAAGTGCTACGAGCAGTACTTC
-	13	TRBV6-2/TRBV6-3	TRBJ2-1	-	CASSFSIPNEQFF	TGTGCCAGCAGTTTTTCAATCCCTAACGAGCAGTTCTTC
-	16	TRBV4-1	TRBJ2-7	TRBD1	CASSQDSGQGVSEQYF	TGCGCCAGCAGCCAAGATTCAGGACAGGGAGTTTCCGAGCAGTACTTC
many	13	TRBV10-3	TRBJ2-7	TRBD2	CATGSGAFYEQYF	TGTGCCACAGGTAGCGGGGCGTTCTACGAGCAGTACTTC
-	13	TRBV7-2	TRBJ1-1	-	CASSLFRETEAFF	TGTGCCAGCAGCTTATTCAGGGAAACTGAAGCTTTCTTT
many	14	TRBV5-1	TRBJ1-2	TRBD1	CASSPPGQGLGYTF	TGCGCCAGTTCTCCCCCGGGACAGGGGCTAGGCTACACCTTC
many	15	TRBV20-1	TRBJ2-1	TRBD1	CSARTGTGSYNEQFF	TGCAGTGCTAGGACCGGGACAGGGTCCTACAATGAGCAGTTCTTC
many	16	TRBV4-3	TRBJ2-1	TRBD1	CASSQEGQGSYNEQFF	TGCGCCAGCAGCCAAGAGGGACAGGGGTCATACAATGAGCAGTTCTTC